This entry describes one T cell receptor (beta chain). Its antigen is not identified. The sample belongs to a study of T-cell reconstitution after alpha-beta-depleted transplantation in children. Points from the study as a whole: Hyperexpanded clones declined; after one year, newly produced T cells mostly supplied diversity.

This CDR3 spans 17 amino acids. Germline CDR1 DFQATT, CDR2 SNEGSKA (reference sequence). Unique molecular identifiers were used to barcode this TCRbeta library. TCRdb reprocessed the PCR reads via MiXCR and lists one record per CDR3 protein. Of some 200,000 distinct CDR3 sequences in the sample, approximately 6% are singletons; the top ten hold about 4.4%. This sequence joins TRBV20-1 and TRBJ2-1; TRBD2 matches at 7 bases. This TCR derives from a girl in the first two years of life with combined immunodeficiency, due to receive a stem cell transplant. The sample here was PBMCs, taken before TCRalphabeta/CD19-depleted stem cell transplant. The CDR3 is CCARDPSGAGSYNEQFF. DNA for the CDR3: TGCTGCGCTAGAGATCCCTCGGGAGCGGGGTCATACAATGAGCAGTTCTTC.